The source of this TCR beta chain is a study of cytotoxic CD8 clonotypes in ibrutinib-treated CLL. The repertoire was sequenced with immunoSEQ multiplex PCR; TCRdb's copy has only in-frame clones and lacks some. The sample records some 92,000 clones, 75% to 80% being singletons. Germline V gene sequence: CDR1 ENHRY, CDR2 SYGVKD. V was cut by 2 bases and J by 8 bases, with 9 bases left in between. The CDR3 sequence is 12 residues long. This clone was found a few times. Sequences were derived from PBMCs, sampled after 24 months of ibrutinib treatment. V usage is TRBV10-3 and J usage is TRBJ1-2, with D maybe TRBD1 (5 bases). The sequence came from a human donor with chronic lymphocytic leukemia. The CDR3 bases are TGTGCCATCAGTGAGGGGGCGCGGGGCTACACCTTC. Translated: CAISEGARGYTF.